These 3 T cell receptor beta chains originate from one sample sequenced in a study of beta chain features in type 1 diabetes. The entirety of the isolated RNA underwent reverse transcription, so expressed TCRB transcripts were sequenced. Here immunoSEQ multiplex PCR was the method, and the copy in TCRdb shows in-frame clones only, minus some. The sample shows about 360,000 clones, around an eighth of them seen only once. The sample comprised naive CD4+ T cells from blood. All receptors derive from a man younger than 35 in good health.

The J gene is TRBJ2-5, the V gene TRBV6-5; D unclear. Trimming removed 2 bases at V and 5 bases at J, with 9 bases between. Germline assignment: CDR1 MNHEY and CDR2 SVGAGI. The CDR3 contains 13 residues. CDR3 protein: CASSYGQPETQYF. As DNA, the CDR3 is TGTGCCAGCAGTTACGGGCAGCCGGAGACCCAGTACTTC.

This clone was observed a handful of times. This chain connects TRBV5-6 to TRBJ2-7; 9 bases map to TRBD1. Germline-derived CDR1 and CDR2 are SGHDT and YYEEEE. V was clipped by 0 bases and J by 2 bases; unmatched bases: 3. The CDR3 loop spans 15 amino acids. The CDR3 here is CASSLAGTGTYEQYF. CDR3 sequence (DNA): TGTGCCAGCAGCTTGGCCGGGACAGGGACCTACGAGCAGTACTTC.

This clone was seen a handful of times. The gene calls are TRBV30 and TRBJ1-2, with 9 bases fitting TRBD1. Trimming took 2 bases from V and 1 from J; bases not matched to a gene: 2. The CDR3 spans 14 residues. Germline loops: CDR1 GTSNPN, CDR2 SVGIG (reference sequence). Here the CDR3 reads CAWSQDRGNYGYTF. The CDR3 DNA reads TGTGCCTGGAGTCAGGACAGGGGTAACTATGGCTACACCTTC.